Listed below are T cell receptor beta chains from one sample, sequenced in a study of T-cell reconstitution after alpha-beta-depleted transplantation in children. TCRdb independently ran MiXCR on the PCR reads; one entry per CDR3 protein. This table holds some 200,000 distinct CDR3 sequences, around 9.2% found once. This specimen was PBMCs, mostly from graft donor cells, taken 360 days after TCRalphabeta/CD19-depleted stem cell transplant. The origin of the receptors is a male patient between 2 and 15 years old who had a stem cell transplant for acute myeloid leukemia, so the T cells may come from the graft donor. Both conserved end residues are part of each CDR3. Each record gives: V gene, J gene, clone size, D gene, CDR3 protein, CDR3 DNA. A D gene is named only where the DNA matches it firmly. Rows give clone size only sometimes, using once, few, many, or a class for an expanded clone.

TRBV4-1,TRBJ1-1,-,-,CASSQEGRGRTEAFF,TGCGCCAGCAGCCAAGAGGGCCGGGGGCGGACTGAAGCTTTCTTT
TRBV7-7,TRBJ2-5,many,-,CASSPGFKQETQYF,TGTGCTAGCAGTCCGGGCTTCAAACAAGAGACCCAGTACTTC
TRBV11-2,TRBJ2-1,-,-,CASRPVAAVLYNEQFF,TGTGCCAGCAGACCAGTCGCAGCGGTTTTATACAATGAGCAGTTCTTC
TRBV4-1,TRBJ2-1,few,TRBD2,CASSQGQRGEQFF,TGCGCCAGCAGCCAAGGGCAGCGGGGTGAGCAGTTCTTC
TRBV7-9,TRBJ1-5,many,TRBD1,CASSKQGSNQPQHF,TGTGCCAGCAGTAAACAGGGGTCCAATCAGCCCCAGCATTTT
TRBV18,TRBJ2-4,-,TRBD2,CASSPLAGMNIQYF,TGTGCCAGCTCACCACTAGCGGGAATGAACATTCAGTACTTC
TRBV12-5,TRBJ1-2,few,TRBD1,CASGLVIRTGTTNYGYTF,TGTGCTAGTGGTTTGGTAATCAGGACAGGAACAACTAACTATGGCTACACCTTC
TRBV3-1,TRBJ2-5,few,TRBD1,CASSVKTGLGRGLETQYF,TGTGCCAGCAGCGTGAAGACGGGCCTTGGCAGGGGGTTAGAGACCCAGTACTTC
TRBV12-3/TRBV12-4,TRBJ2-6,many,-,CASSDSSGANVLTF,TGTGCCAGCAGTGACAGCTCTGGGGCCAACGTCCTGACTTTC
TRBV20-1,TRBJ2-5,many,-,CSAGDGRGGETQYF,TGCAGTGCAGGGGATGGCAGGGGAGGAGAGACCCAGTACTTC
TRBV20-1,TRBJ1-2,many,-,CSARGGSGGYTF,TGCAGTGCTAGAGGTGGGAGCGGTGGCTACACCTTC
TRBV4-2,TRBJ1-5,few,-,CASSQALTGGQPQHF,TGTGCCAGCAGCCAAGCACTGACGGGCGGCCAGCCCCAGCATTTT
TRBV20-1,TRBJ2-3,many,-,CSAYSGIGTDTQYF,TGCAGTGCTTATAGCGGAATTGGCACAGATACGCAGTATTTT
TRBV15,TRBJ1-2,few,TRBD1,CATSRDKGTGHGYTF,TGTGCCACCAGCAGAGATAAAGGGACAGGGCATGGCTACACCTTC
TRBV7-2,TRBJ2-3,few,-,CASSPQTSFTDTQYF,TGTGCCAGCAGCCCGCAAACTAGCTTCACAGATACGCAGTATTTT
TRBV5-1,TRBJ2-3,-,-,CASSLGSLASPDTQYF,TGCGCCAGCAGCTTGGGGTCACTAGCCTCCCCCGATACGCAGTATTTT
TRBV7-9,TRBJ1-2,few,-,CASSFTGTLKGYGYTF,TGTGCCAGCAGCTTTACCGGGACCCTGAAGGGCTATGGCTACACCTTC
TRBV11-2,TRBJ2-3,few,-,CASSLDVQGRTDTQYF,TGTGCCAGCAGCTTAGATGTCCAGGGGCGCACAGATACGCAGTATTTT
TRBV3-1,TRBJ1-6,many,-,CASSQGGRDRGPYNSPLHF,TGTGCCAGCAGCCAAGGGGGCAGGGATAGAGGCCCTTATAATTCACCCCTCCACTTT
TRBV6-5,TRBJ2-1,-,-,CASSYSGGPSYNEQFF,TGTGCCAGCAGTTACTCGGGAGGCCCCTCCTACAATGAGCAGTTCTTC
TRBV7-6,TRBJ2-1,few,-,CASSLATLSSYNEQFF,TGTGCCAGCAGCTTGGCGACTCTAAGCTCCTACAATGAGCAGTTCTTC
TRBV3-1,TRBJ1-1,-,-,CASGGGSTEAFF,TGTGCCAGCGGGGGGGGGAGCACTGAAGCTTTCTTT
TRBV7-9,TRBJ2-5,few,-,CASSPQLTGLQETQYF,TGTGCCAGCAGCCCCCAGCTGACGGGGCTTCAAGAGACCCAGTACTTC
TRBV5-6,TRBJ1-2,-,-,CASSLGISSYGYTF,TGTGCCAGCAGCTTAGGTATAAGTAGCTATGGCTACACCTTC